These T cell receptor beta chains were read from a single sample in a study of vaccination effects on CD4 cells after COVID-19. Their antigens remain unidentified. Sequenced by immunoSEQ multiplex PCR; TCRdb stores in-frame clones only, minus some. This repertoire shows tens of thousands of clones, 74% found once; its top ten account for about 2.2%. The material was CD4+ T cells from PBMCs cultured without peptide, obtained after COVID-19 vaccination. The source of these receptors is a human donor who received a COVID-19 vaccine. The CDR3 runs from the conserved cysteine through the conserved F or W. The D gene is left open where the match is weak. Clone size, where shown, is once, few, many, or a class for clones that have expanded.

CDR3 DNA	CDR3 protein	D gene	V gene	clone size	J gene
TGTGCCAGTAGTATAGGGCCACTAGCGGGGGAAGATACGCAGTATTTT	CASSIGPLAGEDTQYF	TRBD2	TRBV19	NA	TRBJ2-3
TGCGCCAGCAGCCACATCGACAGGGGTAGCAATCAGCCCCAGCATTTT	CASSHIDRGSNQPQHF	TRBD1	TRBV4-1	NA	TRBJ1-5
TGCAGCGTGGGACAGGGTTTCTACACTGAAGCTTTCTTT	CSVGQGFYTEAFF	TRBD1	TRBV29-1	NA	TRBJ1-1
TGTGCCAGCAGTCCAACAGGGATAAGTCAGCCCCAGCATTTT	CASSPTGISQPQHF	NA	TRBV6-5	NA	TRBJ1-5
TGTGCCAGCAGTGAAGTGGGACAGGGAGTAACCCTCCACTTT	CASSEVGQGVTLHF	TRBD1	TRBV2	NA	TRBJ1-6
TGTGCCAGCAGTTCTCACCCAGCGGGGGGCACAGATACGCAGTATTTT	CASSSHPAGGTDTQYF	TRBD2	TRBV2	NA	TRBJ2-3
TGTGCCATCAGAGACAGGCGTGAGACCCAGTACTTC	CAIRDRRETQYF	NA	TRBV10-3	once	TRBJ2-5
TGTGCCGCAGGGCTATATAATTCACCCCTCCACTTT	CAAGLYNSPLHF	NA	TRBV27	NA	TRBJ1-6
TGTGCCAGCAGCTCGGCTGGGAACGCTGAAGCTTTCTTT	CASSSAGNAEAFF	NA	TRBV7-3	NA	TRBJ1-1
TGTGCCAGCAGCGCACAGGGTTCTGGGGCCAACGTCCTGACTTTC	CASSAQGSGANVLTF	NA	TRBV9	NA	TRBJ2-6
TGTGCCAGCAGCCAAGGGCAGGGCCCTAGATCCCAGTACTTC	CASSQGQGPRSQYF	NA	TRBV3-1/TRBV3-2	NA	TRBJ2-5
TGCGCCAGCAGCCAAGTTGAGAGGGTACAAGAGACCCAGTACTTC	CASSQVERVQETQYF	NA	TRBV4-1	NA	TRBJ2-5
TGTGCCAGTAGTATAGGCGCTGGAAACACCATATATTTT	CASSIGAGNTIYF	NA	TRBV19	NA	TRBJ1-3
TGTGCCAGTGACCCTTATGGGGGCAATCAGCCCCAGCATTTT	CASDPYGGNQPQHF	NA	TRBV2	NA	TRBJ1-5
TGTGCCATCAGTGAGTCGGGGGTGCCGTCGGGGGGCTACACCTTC	CAISESGVPSGGYTF	NA	TRBV10-3	NA	TRBJ1-2
TGCGCCAGTTTTGAGGGGCACCAAGAGACCCAGTACTTC	CASFEGHQETQYF	NA	TRBV5-1	NA	TRBJ2-5
TGTGCCAGCAGCTTGGACAGCCAGACTGAAGCTTTCTTT	CASSLDSQTEAFF	NA	TRBV11-3	NA	TRBJ1-1
TGTGCCAGCAGCTTGACAGAGAACTATGGCTACACCTTC	CASSLTENYGYTF	NA	TRBV7-9	NA	TRBJ1-2
TGCGCCAGCAGCTACGGGGATTACACTGAAGCTTTCTTT	CASSYGDYTEAFF	NA	TRBV5-1	NA	TRBJ1-1
TGTGCCAGCAGCTTTAAAGGAACGGGAAAGCAGTTCTTC	CASSFKGTGKQFF	NA	TRBV7-2	once	TRBJ2-1
TGTGCCAGCACCGAAAAATTGAACACCGGGGAGCTGTTTTTT	CASTEKLNTGELFF	NA	TRBV3-1/TRBV3-2	NA	TRBJ2-2
TGTGCCAGCAGATCCGGGACTAGCGGGCTCAGGGAGCAGTTCTTC	CASRSGTSGLREQFF	TRBD2	TRBV5-4	NA	TRBJ2-1
TGCGCCAGCAGTGAGTTGAGCTCCTATAATTCACCCCTCCACTTT	CASSELSSYNSPLHF	NA	TRBV10-2	once	TRBJ1-6
TGCGCCAGCAGCCAAGGGGACAGAAACATTCAGTACTTC	CASSQGDRNIQYF	TRBD1	TRBV4-1	NA	TRBJ2-4
TGTGCCAGCGGCTCAAGAGCGAACACCGGGGAGCTGTTTTTT	CASGSRANTGELFF	NA	TRBV11-3	NA	TRBJ2-2
TGTGCCAGCAGCCAGAGCCGGGACAGGGGAGAGACCCAGTACTTC	CASSQSRDRGETQYF	TRBD1	TRBV11-2	NA	TRBJ2-5
TGTGCCAGCCCTGGACTAGCAATAAACGTGGCAACGGATACGCAGTATTTT	CASPGLAINVATDTQYF	TRBD2	TRBV5-8	NA	TRBJ2-3
TGCGCCAGCAGCTTGGACAGGGGGTCAAACACTGAAGCTTTCTTT	CASSLDRGSNTEAFF	TRBD1	TRBV5-1	NA	TRBJ1-1
TGTGCCAGCAGCGGGGGACAGGGACTCCAAGAGACCCAGTACTTC	CASSGGQGLQETQYF	TRBD1	TRBV5-4	NA	TRBJ2-5
TGTGCCAGCAAGCGACTAGCCAATGAGCAGTTCTTC	CASKRLANEQFF	TRBD2	TRBV2	NA	TRBJ2-1
TGCGCCAGCAGCCAAGTTCTAGTACCTCCAGGGGGCACAGATACGCAGTATTTT	CASSQVLVPPGGTDTQYF	NA	TRBV4-1	NA	TRBJ2-3
TGCGCCAGCAGCTTGGAGATTTATCGGGACTTGATTAATGAAAAACTGTTTTTT	CASSLEIYRDLINEKLFF	NA	TRBV5-1	NA	TRBJ1-4
TGTGCCTGGAGTGTCCGGGGGGATACGCAGTATTTT	CAWSVRGDTQYF	NA	TRBV30	NA	TRBJ2-3
TGTGCCAGCAGAGAAGGACAAAATAGCAATCAGCCCCAGCATTTT	CASREGQNSNQPQHF	NA	TRBV2	few	TRBJ1-5
TGTGCCAGCAGTAAGGACAGGGAGGTCGGTGGCTACACCTTC	CASSKDREVGGYTF	TRBD1	TRBV2	NA	TRBJ1-2
TGTGCCAGCAGTTACAGGAGGACAGGGGGTTCACCCCTCCACTTT	CASSYRRTGGSPLHF	TRBD1	TRBV6-5	NA	TRBJ1-6
TGTGCCAGCAGGCGGACGGACTATTACAATGAGCAGTTCTTC	CASRRTDYYNEQFF	NA	TRBV5-4	NA	TRBJ2-1
TGTGCCAGTAGTATTGCGGGGGTTTTCAATCAGCCCCAGCATTTT	CASSIAGVFNQPQHF	NA	TRBV19	NA	TRBJ1-5
TGTGCCAGCAGTGAAGCCCCGGACTTCGGCGAGACCCAGTACTTC	CASSEAPDFGETQYF	NA	TRBV6-1	once	TRBJ2-5
TGCGCCAGCAGCTTGGCAGGACACCAACGGGGGGCCAACGTCCTGACTTTC	CASSLAGHQRGANVLTF	NA	TRBV5-1	NA	TRBJ2-6
TGTGCCAGCAGCCCGACAGCGGATTACTATGGCTACACCTTC	CASSPTADYYGYTF	NA	TRBV7-8	NA	TRBJ1-2
TGTGCCAGCAGTTTAGGGTACGGGAAAGGGGGGCCCCAGCATTTT	CASSLGYGKGGPQHF	NA	TRBV27	NA	TRBJ1-5
TGTGCCAGTAGTAATACCGGGACTAGTCCCGCCGGGGAGCTGTTTTTT	CASSNTGTSPAGELFF	TRBD2	TRBV19	NA	TRBJ2-2
TGTGCTAGTGGTTTGGTATCGGAGACCCAGTACTTC	CASGLVSETQYF	NA	TRBV12-5	once	TRBJ2-5
TGTGCCACCAGTGCACAGCAAGAGACCCAGTACTTC	CATSAQQETQYF	NA	TRBV24-1	NA	TRBJ2-5
TGTGCCACCAGTGATCCGGGACAGGGAAGTGAGCAGTTCTTC	CATSDPGQGSEQFF	TRBD1	TRBV24-1	NA	TRBJ2-1
TGCGCCAGCAGCTTGGGAGGGACAGAAAACTATGGCTACACCTTC	CASSLGGTENYGYTF	TRBD1	TRBV5-1	NA	TRBJ1-2
TGCGCCAGCAGCTTGTGGCAGGGGGAGAATGAAAAACTGTTTTTT	CASSLWQGENEKLFF	TRBD1	TRBV5-1	NA	TRBJ1-4
TGCGCCAGCAGCTTGGGGGGGACAACGAACACCGGGGAGCTGTTTTTT	CASSLGGTTNTGELFF	NA	TRBV5-1	NA	TRBJ2-2
TGTGCTAGTGGTCTGAACAGGGGGGATACGCAGTATTTT	CASGLNRGDTQYF	TRBD1	TRBV12-5	few	TRBJ2-3
TGTGCCAGCAGCTTGGTGGGTGGGAGCATGAACACTGAAGCTTTCTTT	CASSLVGGSMNTEAFF	NA	TRBV5-5	NA	TRBJ1-1
TGTGCCAGCAGCTTGGTGAAGGGGCGAGGCTATGGCTACACCTTC	CASSLVKGRGYGYTF	NA	TRBV5-8	few	TRBJ1-2
TGTGCCACCAGTGAACCCTCAGGGGGCGATACCGGGGAGCTGTTTTTT	CATSEPSGGDTGELFF	TRBD1	TRBV24-1	NA	TRBJ2-2
TGTGCCAGCAGCCTAAGGGGGGGCTACACAGATACGCAGTATTTT	CASSLRGGYTDTQYF	NA	TRBV7-3	NA	TRBJ2-3
TGCGCCAGCAGAGCGGACAGTTACACCGGGGAGCTGTTTTTT	CASRADSYTGELFF	NA	TRBV5-1	NA	TRBJ2-2
TGTGCCAGCAGCCGGGCCGGGGCTGAAAAACTGTTTTTT	CASSRAGAEKLFF	NA	TRBV3-1/TRBV3-2	NA	TRBJ1-4
TGTGCCAGCAGCTTAATACAGGGGAGGCGGGCGAACACTGAAGCTTTCTTT	CASSLIQGRRANTEAFF	TRBD1	TRBV11-2	NA	TRBJ1-1
TGTGCCAGTAGTTTCGGGACAGGGTCGCATGAAAAACTGTTTTTT	CASSFGTGSHEKLFF	TRBD1	TRBV19	NA	TRBJ1-4